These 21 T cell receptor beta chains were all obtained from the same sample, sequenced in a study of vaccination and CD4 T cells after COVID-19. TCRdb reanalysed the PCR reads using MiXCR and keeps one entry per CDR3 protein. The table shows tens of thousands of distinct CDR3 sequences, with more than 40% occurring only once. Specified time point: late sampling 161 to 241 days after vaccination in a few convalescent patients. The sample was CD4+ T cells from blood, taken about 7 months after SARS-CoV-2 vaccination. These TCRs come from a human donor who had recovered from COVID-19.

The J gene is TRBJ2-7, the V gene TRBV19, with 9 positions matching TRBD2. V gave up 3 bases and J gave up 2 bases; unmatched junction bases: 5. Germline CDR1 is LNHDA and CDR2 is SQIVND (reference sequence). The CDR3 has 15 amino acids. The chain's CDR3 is CASSIRLAETYEQYF. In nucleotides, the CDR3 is TGTGCCAGTAGTATCAGACTAGCGGAAACCTACGAGCAGTACTTC.

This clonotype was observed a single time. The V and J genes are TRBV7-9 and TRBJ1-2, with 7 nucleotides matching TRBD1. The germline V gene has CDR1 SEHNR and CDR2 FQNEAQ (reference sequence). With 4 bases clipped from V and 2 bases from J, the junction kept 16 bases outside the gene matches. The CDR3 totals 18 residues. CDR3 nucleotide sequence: TGTGCCAGCAGCTCTTTCCGACAGGGAGGAGCGGAAAACTATGGCTACACCTTC. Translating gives CASSSFRQGGAENYGYTF.

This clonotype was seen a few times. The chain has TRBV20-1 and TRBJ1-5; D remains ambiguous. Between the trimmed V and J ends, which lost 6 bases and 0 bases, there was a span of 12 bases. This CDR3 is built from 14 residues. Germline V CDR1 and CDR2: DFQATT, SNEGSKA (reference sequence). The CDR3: CSARGGYSNQPQHF. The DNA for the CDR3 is TGCAGTGCCCGTGGAGGTTATAGCAATCAGCCCCAGCATTTT.

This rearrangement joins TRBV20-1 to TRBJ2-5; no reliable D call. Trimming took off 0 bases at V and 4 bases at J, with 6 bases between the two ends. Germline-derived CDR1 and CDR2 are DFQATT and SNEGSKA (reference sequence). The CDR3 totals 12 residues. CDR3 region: CSARDLGETQYF. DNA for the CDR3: TGCAGTGCTAGAGATTTGGGAGAGACCCAGTACTTC.

The DNA of the CDR3 is TGTGCCATCAGTGAGACGCCGTGGGACGAGCAGTACTTC. It translates to CAISETPWDEQYF. The chain joins TRBV10-3 to TRBJ2-7; D gene uncertain. Per germline, CDR1 ENHRY and CDR2 SYGVKD. Trimming removed 2 bases from V and 5 bases from J, with 10 bases in between. This CDR3 region has 13 residues.

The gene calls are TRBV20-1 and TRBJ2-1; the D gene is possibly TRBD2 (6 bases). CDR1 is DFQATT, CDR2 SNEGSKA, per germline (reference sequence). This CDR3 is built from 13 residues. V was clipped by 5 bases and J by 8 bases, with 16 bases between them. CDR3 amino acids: CSASGTGPDEQFF. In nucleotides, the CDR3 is TGCAGTGCTTCCGGGACTGGTCCGGATGAGCAGTTCTTC.

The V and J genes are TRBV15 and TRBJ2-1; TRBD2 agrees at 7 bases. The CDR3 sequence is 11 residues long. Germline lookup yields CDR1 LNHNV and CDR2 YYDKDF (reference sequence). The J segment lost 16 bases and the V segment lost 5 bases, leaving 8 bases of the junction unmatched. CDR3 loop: CATSAAGQSFF. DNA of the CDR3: TGTGCCACCAGCGCAGCGGGGCAGTCCTTCTTC.

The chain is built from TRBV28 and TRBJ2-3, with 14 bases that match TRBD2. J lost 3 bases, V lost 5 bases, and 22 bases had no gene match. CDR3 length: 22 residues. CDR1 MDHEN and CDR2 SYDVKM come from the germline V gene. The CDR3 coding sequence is TGTGCCAGCAGTCCTATGGTGGGGACTAGCGGGAGATTGAGTGGATCGACAGATACGCAGTATTTT. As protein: CASSPMVGTSGRLSGSTDTQYF.

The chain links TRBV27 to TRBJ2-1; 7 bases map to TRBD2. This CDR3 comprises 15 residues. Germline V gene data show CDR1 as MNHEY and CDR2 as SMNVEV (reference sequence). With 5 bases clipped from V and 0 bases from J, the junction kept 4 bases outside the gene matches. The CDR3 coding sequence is TGTGCCAGCAGTCTTAGCGGGTTCTCCTACAATGAGCAGTTCTTC. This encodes CASSLSGFSYNEQFF.

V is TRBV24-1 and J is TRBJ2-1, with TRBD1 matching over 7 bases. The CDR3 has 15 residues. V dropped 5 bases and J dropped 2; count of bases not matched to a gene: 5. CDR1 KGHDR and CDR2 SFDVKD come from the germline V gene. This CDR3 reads CATSVGTATYNEQFF. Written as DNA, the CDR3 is TGTGCCACCAGTGTCGGGACAGCTACCTACAATGAGCAGTTCTTC.

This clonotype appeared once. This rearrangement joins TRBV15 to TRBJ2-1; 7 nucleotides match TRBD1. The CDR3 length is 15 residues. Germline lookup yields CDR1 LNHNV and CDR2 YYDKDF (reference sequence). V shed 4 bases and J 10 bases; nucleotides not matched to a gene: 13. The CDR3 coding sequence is TGTGCCACCAGCAAGAAAGACAGGGCAAACGGGGAGCAGTTCTTC. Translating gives CATSKKDRANGEQFF.

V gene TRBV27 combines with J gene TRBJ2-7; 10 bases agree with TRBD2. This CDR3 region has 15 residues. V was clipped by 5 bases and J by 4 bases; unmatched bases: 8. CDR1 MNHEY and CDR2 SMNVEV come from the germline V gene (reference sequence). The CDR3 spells CASSDQSGRVYEQYF. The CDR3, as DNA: TGTGCCAGCAGTGACCAGAGCGGGAGGGTTTACGAGCAGTACTTC.

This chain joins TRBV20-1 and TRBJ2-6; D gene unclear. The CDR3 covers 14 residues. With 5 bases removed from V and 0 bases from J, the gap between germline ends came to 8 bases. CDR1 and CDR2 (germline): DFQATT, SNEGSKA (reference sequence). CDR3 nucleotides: TGCAGTGCTGTACTCCCCTCTGGGGCCAACGTCCTGACTTTC. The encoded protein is CSAVLPSGANVLTF.

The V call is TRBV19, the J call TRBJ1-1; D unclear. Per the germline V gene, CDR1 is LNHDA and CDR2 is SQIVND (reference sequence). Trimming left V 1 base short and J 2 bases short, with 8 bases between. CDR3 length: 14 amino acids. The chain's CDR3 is CASSIGGVNTEAFF. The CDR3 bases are TGTGCCAGTAGTATAGGCGGGGTCAACACTGAAGCTTTCTTT. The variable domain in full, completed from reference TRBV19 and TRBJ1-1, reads DGGITQSPKYLFRKEGQNVTLSCEQNLNHDAMYWYRQDPGQGLRLIYYSQIVNDFQKGDIAEGYSVSREKKESFPLTVTSAQKNPTAFYLCASSIGGVNTEAFFGQGTRLTVV.

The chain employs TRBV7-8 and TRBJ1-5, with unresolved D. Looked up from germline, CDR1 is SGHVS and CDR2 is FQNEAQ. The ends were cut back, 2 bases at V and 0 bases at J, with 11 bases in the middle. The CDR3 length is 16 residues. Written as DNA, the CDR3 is TGTGCCAGCAGCTTAATTGGTGGGAATAGCAATCAGCCCCAGCATTTT. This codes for CASSLIGGNSNQPQHF. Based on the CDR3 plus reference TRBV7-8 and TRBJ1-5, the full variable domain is GAGVSQSPRYKVAKRGQDVALRCDPISGHVSLFWYQQALGQGPEFLTYFQNEAQLDKSGLPSDRFFAERPEGSVSTLKIQRTQQEDSAVYLCASSLIGGNSNQPQHFGDGTRLSIL.

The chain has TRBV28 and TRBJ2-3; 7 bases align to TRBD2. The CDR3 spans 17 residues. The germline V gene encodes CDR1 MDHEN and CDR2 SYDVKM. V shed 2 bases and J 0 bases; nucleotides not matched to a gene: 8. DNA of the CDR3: TGTGCCAGCAGTTTAGAGGCTAGCGGAACTAGCACAGATACGCAGTATTTT. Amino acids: CASSLEASGTSTDTQYF. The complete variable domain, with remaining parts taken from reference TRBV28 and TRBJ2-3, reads DVKVTQSSRYLVKRTGEKVFLECVQDMDHENMFWYRQDPGLGLRLIYFSYDVKMKEKGDIPEGYSVSREKKERFSLILESASTNQTSMYLCASSLEASGTSTDTQYFGPGTRLTVL.

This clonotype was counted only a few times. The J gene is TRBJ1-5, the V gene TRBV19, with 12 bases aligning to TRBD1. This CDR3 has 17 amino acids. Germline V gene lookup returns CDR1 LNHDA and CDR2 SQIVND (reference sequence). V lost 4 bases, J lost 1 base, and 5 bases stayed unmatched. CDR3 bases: TGTGCCAGTAGTACCGGGACAGGGGGCTGGAGCAATCAGCCCCAGCATTTT. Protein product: CASSTGTGGWSNQPQHF.

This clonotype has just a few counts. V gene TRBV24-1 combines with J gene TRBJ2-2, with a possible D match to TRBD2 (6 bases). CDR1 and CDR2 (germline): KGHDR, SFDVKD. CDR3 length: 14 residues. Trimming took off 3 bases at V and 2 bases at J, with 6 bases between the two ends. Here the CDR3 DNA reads TGTGCCACCAGTGATGCGGGAAACACCGGGGAGCTGTTTTTT. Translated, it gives CATSDAGNTGELFF.

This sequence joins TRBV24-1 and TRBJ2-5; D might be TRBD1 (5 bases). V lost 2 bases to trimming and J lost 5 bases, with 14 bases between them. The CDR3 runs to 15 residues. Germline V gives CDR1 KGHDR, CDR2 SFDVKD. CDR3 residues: CATSDSSATVETQYF. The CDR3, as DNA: TGTGCCACCAGTGATTCGTCAGCGACAGTGGAGACCCAGTACTTC.

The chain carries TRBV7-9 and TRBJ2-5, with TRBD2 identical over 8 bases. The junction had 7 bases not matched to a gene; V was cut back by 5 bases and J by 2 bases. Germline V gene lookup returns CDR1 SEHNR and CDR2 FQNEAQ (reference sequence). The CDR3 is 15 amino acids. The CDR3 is CASSPRTSRQETQYF. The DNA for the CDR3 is TGTGCCAGCAGCCCCAGGACTAGCCGACAAGAGACCCAGTACTTC.

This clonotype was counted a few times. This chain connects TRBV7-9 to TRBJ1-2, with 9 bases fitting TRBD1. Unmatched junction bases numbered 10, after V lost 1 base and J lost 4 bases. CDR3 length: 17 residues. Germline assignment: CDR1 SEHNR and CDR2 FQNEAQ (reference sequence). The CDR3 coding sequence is TGTGCCAGCAGCTTAGGTCCGGGACAGGGAGTCGCCTATGGCTACACCTTC. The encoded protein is CASSLGPGQGVAYGYTF.